This paragraph reports one T cell receptor beta chain. Its antigen is unidentified. The sample is drawn from a study of T cells after yellow fever vaccination. Study in general: The authors prepared low-cell-number fractions using SMART-Seq v4 Ultra Low Input.

Findings and limits, study-wide: Post-booster repertoires contained most primary-vaccination clones again (roughly 97% CD4, less than 90% CD8).

Conversion of TCR transcripts into cDNA relied on 5'RACE template switching, which added a universal primer site and UMIs. TCRdb ran MiXCR on the 5' RACE reads and lists one entry per CDR3 protein. The repertoire holds some 600,000 distinct CDR3 sequences, with around 16% as singletons. Germline V gives CDR1 LNHDA, CDR2 SQIVND (reference sequence). Between the trimmed V and J ends, which lost 5 bases and 6 bases, there was a span of 17 bases. The CDR3 extends over 15 amino acids. This receptor was obtained from a man in his late teens or twenties who received the YFV17D yellow fever vaccine. The sample in question was PBMCs, obtained roughly 5 days after the first yellow fever vaccination. V usage is TRBV19 and J usage is TRBJ2-1; TRBD1 or TRBD2 may be the D gene (8 bases each). The CDR3 protein is CASSWTSRGLNEQFF. In DNA, the CDR3 is TGTGCCAGTAGTTGGACTAGCAGGGGGCTCAATGAGCAGTTCTTC. The full variable domain, in which reference TRBV19 and TRBJ2-1 provide the parts outside the CDR3, is DGGITQSPKYLFRKEGQNVTLSCEQNLNHDAMYWYRQDPGQGLRLIYYSQIVNDFQKGDIAEGYSVSREKKESFPLTVTSAQKNPTAFYLCASSWTSRGLNEQFFGPGTRLTVL.